These 30 T cell receptor beta chains originate from one sample sequenced in a study of cytomegalovirus exposure and HLA in healthy donors. The PCR employed 60 Vbeta primers together with 13 Jbeta primers. Assay: immunoSEQ multiplex PCR; the TCRdb copy retains only in-frame clones and omits some. Among 140,000 or so clones listed, 84% were seen once. The specimen was PBMCs. These TCRs come from a boy aged 2 to 10 in good health and CMV-seronegative.

The V gene is TRBV19, the J gene TRBJ2-7, with 9 bases fitting TRBD2. Germline V gene sequence: CDR1 LNHDA, CDR2 SQIVND (reference sequence). Trimming at V came to 4 bases and at J to 3 bases, leaving 7 bases not matched to a gene. The CDR3 totals 15 residues. The CDR3 DNA reads TGTGCCAGTAGTAGTCGGCGGGAGGGCCTCTACGAGCAGTACTTC. It yields the protein CASSSRREGLYEQYF.

The count of this clone is one. V is TRBV18 and J is TRBJ2-3; 11 positions match TRBD2. Germline assignment: CDR1 KGHSH and CDR2 LQKENI. J lost 4 bases, V lost 4 bases, and 4 bases had no gene match. This CDR3 has 15 amino acids. The CDR3 sequence: CASSLSGGAADTQYF. Here the CDR3 DNA reads TGTGCCAGCTCACTTAGCGGGGGGGCTGCAGATACGCAGTATTTT.

This clone was observed once. The chain couples TRBV10-2 to TRBJ2-2, with TRBD1 identical over 8 bases. CDR3 length equals 15 residues. Per the germline V gene, CDR1 is WSHSY and CDR2 is SAAADI. Unmatched junction bases numbered 11, after V lost 8 bases and J lost 6 bases. The CDR3 DNA sequence: TGCGCCAGCGATCGGTCCCAGGGGGCCGCCGGGGAGCTGTTTTTT. Translation gives CASDRSQGAAGELFF.

V is TRBV27 and J is TRBJ1-2; TRBD1 is a possible D gene (5 bases). Germline V gives CDR1 MNHEY, CDR2 SMNVEV (reference sequence). The CDR3 totals 14 residues. The V end was cut by 5 bases, the J end by 5 bases, with 15 bases between. The CDR3 sequence is CASSPPGLGYGYTF. CDR3 DNA sequence: TGTGCCAGCAGTCCCCCGGGACTGGGATATGGCTACACCTTC.

The V and J genes are TRBV10-3 and TRBJ1-2, with 7 nucleotides matching TRBD1. The CDR3 runs 15 residues. Germline assignment: CDR1 ENHRY and CDR2 SYGVKD. Trimming took 3 bases from V and 5 from J; bases not matched to a gene: 9. CDR3 sequence reads: CAISEPDRDGYGYTF. CDR3 DNA sequence: TGTGCCATCAGTGAACCTGACAGGGATGGTTATGGCTACACCTTC.

This chain connects TRBV14 to TRBJ2-3; the match to TRBD1 covers 8 bases. This CDR3 has 17 amino acids. The V gene end was trimmed by 0 bases and the J gene end by 5 bases; junction bases not matched to a gene: 10. Germline CDR1 is SGHDN and CDR2 is FVKESK. The CDR3 sequence is CASSQDLGTGGRDTQYF. The CDR3 region has the DNA TGTGCCAGCAGCCAAGATCTCGGGACAGGCGGTCGAGATACGCAGTATTTT.

The chain employs TRBV5-1 and TRBJ2-1; the D is unclear. The CDR3 extends over 12 amino acids. Trimming stripped 1 base from V and 7 bases from J, with 6 bases between. Germline V gives CDR1 SGHRS, CDR2 YFSETQ. The CDR3 is CASSLTDNEQFF. As DNA, the CDR3 is TGCGCCAGCAGCTTGACAGATAATGAGCAGTTCTTC.

The chain joins TRBV7-9 to TRBJ2-7; TRBD1 might be the D (6 bases). The length of the CDR3 is 15 residues. Germline values: CDR1 SEHNR, CDR2 FQNEAQ (reference sequence). The V end was cut by 4 bases, the J end by 1 base, with 14 bases between. The CDR3 here is CASSSSGHSSYEQYF. The CDR3 DNA reads TGTGCCAGCAGCTCGTCGGGACACTCATCCTACGAGCAGTACTTC. Complete variable domain (other parts from reference TRBV7-9 and TRBJ2-7): DTGVSQNPRHKITKRGQNVTFRCDPISEHNRLYWYRQTLGQGPEFLTYFQNEAQLEKSRLLSDRFSAERPKGSFSTLEIQRTEQGDSAMYLCASSSSGHSSYEQYFGPGTRLTVT.

The genes are TRBV28 and TRBJ2-5, with D possibly being TRBD1 (7 bases). The germline V gene has CDR1 MDHEN and CDR2 SYDVKM. V lost 10 bases and J lost 2, with 14 bases in between. This CDR3 has 13 amino acids. CDR3 nucleotide sequence: TGTGCCACCGCCTCAGGGGGGCAAGAGACCCAGTACTTC. This encodes CATASGGQETQYF.

This chain uses TRBV6-5 with TRBJ1-2; the match to TRBD1 covers 7 bases. With V trimmed by 0 bases and J by 8 bases, 9 bases remained unmatched. Per the germline V gene, CDR1 is MNHEY and CDR2 is SVGAGI. The CDR3 covers 15 residues. The chain's CDR3 is CASSYSPGTARGYTF. The DNA for the CDR3 is TGTGCCAGCAGTTACTCACCCGGGACAGCAAGAGGCTACACCTTC.

The chain combines TRBV5-4 with TRBJ1-2, with 8 bases that match TRBD1. Trimming took 4 bases from V and 6 from J; bases not matched to a gene: 8. The CDR3 runs to 14 residues. Germline CDR1 reads SGHNT; CDR2 reads YYREEE (reference sequence). The CDR3 here is CASSPRTGYNGYTF. In DNA form, the CDR3 reads TGTGCCAGCAGCCCAAGGACAGGGTATAATGGCTACACCTTC.

V gene TRBV19 combines with J gene TRBJ2-3; 10 positions match TRBD1. Trimming removed 7 bases from V and 4 bases from J; junction bases left unmatched: 5. The germline V gene has CDR1 LNHDA and CDR2 SQIVND (reference sequence). The CDR3 runs to 14 residues. CDR3 DNA sequence: TGTGCCAGTATCGACAGGGGGCGTTCAGATACGCAGTATTTT. Its protein is CASIDRGRSDTQYF.

Concerning this clone: A read error may produce the germline difference seen at one junction end. This chain links TRBV18 with TRBJ1-1, with a weak D call TRBD1 (6 bases). The CDR3 totals 14 residues. The V gene's germline CDR1 is KGHSH and CDR2 LQKENI. CDR3 in DNA: TGTGCCAGCTCGGTGACAGGAGCGAACACTGAAACTTTCTTT. It encodes CASSVTGANTETFF.

The V gene is TRBV5-1, the J gene TRBJ2-7, with a weak D call TRBD2 (5 bases). The CDR3 spans 16 residues. V was trimmed by 0 bases and J by 4 bases, leaving 17 bases between them. Germline CDR1 reads SGHRS; CDR2 reads YFSETQ. The CDR3 spells CASSLERASAGYEQYF. The CDR3 DNA reads as TGCGCCAGCAGCTTGGAGCGTGCCTCGGCGGGTTACGAGCAGTACTTC.

This clone has a single count. CDR3 nucleotides: TGTGCCTGGAGTGCTCCTCAAAGCGGGGGGTCCTACAATGAGCAGTTCTTC. Translating it yields CAWSAPQSGGSYNEQFF. The chain uses TRBV30 and TRBJ2-1; 9 nucleotides line up with TRBD2. The V and J ends lost 1 base and 1 base, in that order; junction bases with no gene match: 8. CDR3 length equals 17 residues. Germline V gives CDR1 GTSNPN, CDR2 SVGIG (reference sequence).

The chain joins TRBV6-6 to TRBJ2-7, with D possibly TRBD2 on 6 matching bases. CDR3 length equals 12 residues. Germline V lookup: CDR1 MNHNY, CDR2 SVGAGI (reference sequence). With 8 bases removed from V and 2 bases from J, the gap between germline ends came to 10 bases. CDR3 region: CASGLRPYEQYF. The CDR3, as DNA: TGTGCCAGCGGACTAAGACCCTACGAGCAGTACTTC.

This sequence joins TRBV25-1 and TRBJ1-4; 7 positions agree with TRBD1. This CDR3 is 15 amino acids long. Germline values: CDR1 MGHDK, CDR2 SYGVNS. With 8 bases clipped from V and 4 bases from J, the junction kept 10 bases outside the gene matches. CDR3 residues: CASRTGITDNEKLFF. The CDR3 DNA reads TGTGCCAGCCGGACAGGCATTACGGATAATGAAAAACTGTTTTTT.

The gene calls are TRBV7-2 and TRBJ1-3, with no clear D. CDR3 length equals 15 residues. Trimming removed 1 base from V and 4 bases from J, with 11 bases in between. Germline assignment: CDR1 SGHTA and CDR2 FQGNSA. The CDR3 sequence is CASSLGGRAGNTIYF. Written as DNA, the CDR3 is TGTGCCAGCAGCTTAGGAGGGCGTGCCGGAAACACCATATATTTT.

J is TRBJ2-3 and V is TRBV5-1, with D tentatively TRBD2 (6 bases). V gave up 3 bases and J gave up 4 bases, with 15 bases separating them. Germline loops: CDR1 SGHRS, CDR2 YFSETQ. The CDR3 loop spans 15 amino acids. The DNA of the CDR3 is TGCGCCAGCAGCTACGGACTAATCGGCGCAGATACGCAGTATTTT. Protein product: CASSYGLIGADTQYF.

The chain is built from TRBV6-5 and TRBJ1-3; D might be TRBD1 (5 bases). CDR3 size: 15 residues. Germline CDR1 is MNHEY and CDR2 is SVGAGI. Trimming removed 2 bases at V and 1 base at J, with 9 bases between. As DNA, the CDR3 is TGTGCCAGCAGTTACGACGGGGGATCTGGAAACACCATATATTTT. Its translation: CASSYDGGSGNTIYF.

The rearrangement links TRBV2 to TRBJ2-1, with D perhaps matching TRBD1 (5 bases). The germline V gene has CDR1 SNHLY and CDR2 FYNNEI. The CDR3 is 14 residues long. Trimming stripped 7 bases from V and 3 bases from J, with 13 bases between. The CDR3 DNA reads TGTGCCAGCACTATGACAGAGAACTACAATGAGCAGTTCTTC. Translation gives CASTMTENYNEQFF.

This sequence joins TRBV4-2 and TRBJ2-7; TRBD1 matches 7 bases. Losses at the gene ends were 1 base for V and 5 bases for J; bases not matched to a gene: 8. The CDR3 length is 15 residues. Germline CDR1 is LGHNA and CDR2 is YNFKEQ. The CDR3: CASSQVRQGINEQYF. The CDR3, as DNA: TGTGCCAGCAGCCAAGTCCGACAGGGAATCAACGAGCAGTACTTC.

The genes are TRBV6-5 and TRBJ1-1, with D tentatively TRBD1 (5 bases). Germline V gene lookup returns CDR1 MNHEY and CDR2 SVGAGI. V lost 10 bases and J lost 4, with 22 bases in between. The CDR3 is 15 amino acids. The CDR3 reads CATSGTLPSTTEAFF. The DNA for the CDR3 is TGTGCCACATCCGGGACTCTACCCTCTACCACTGAAGCTTTCTTT.

This chain connects TRBV5-8 to TRBJ2-5; 8 nucleotides line up with TRBD2. This CDR3 has 17 amino acids. Germline V lookup: CDR1 SGHTS, CDR2 YDEGEE. Germline trimming cut 0 bases from V and 2 bases from J; bases unmatched to any gene: 9. CDR3 bases: TGTGCCAGCAGCTTGGGGTCGTGGCTAGCGGGTCAAGAGACCCAGTACTTC. Its translation is CASSLGSWLAGQETQYF.

V gene TRBV6-4 combines with J gene TRBJ1-2; D possibly corresponds to TRBD1 (5 bases). This CDR3 has 14 residues. Germline V gene sequence: CDR1 MRHNA, CDR2 SNTAGT. Trimming removed 6 bases at V and 2 bases at J, with 13 bases between. The CDR3 DNA follows: TGTGCCAGCAGGGGGGGAAGTACAAACTATGGCTACACCTTC. This gives the protein CASRGGSTNYGYTF.

The CDR3 sequence is CASSQDLSSGANVLTF. DNA of the CDR3: TGTGCCAGCAGCCAAGATCTCTCCTCTGGGGCCAACGTCCTGACTTTC. The gene calls are TRBV4-2 and TRBJ2-6; no reliable D call. The CDR3 is 16 amino acids. The V gene lost 0 bases and the J gene lost 0 bases, with 6 bases spanning the gap. The germline gives CDR1 LGHNA, CDR2 YNFKEQ.

CDR3: CASSSLRTEINYGYTF. The CDR3 DNA follows: TGTGCCAGCAGCTCTCTACGGACAGAAATAAACTATGGCTACACCTTC. The chain joins TRBV7-9 to TRBJ1-2; D perhaps matches TRBD1 (6 bases). The length of the CDR3 is 16 residues. CDR1 is SEHNR and CDR2 is FQNEAQ in the germline V gene (reference sequence). The ends were cut back, 4 bases at V and 2 bases at J, with 17 bases in the middle.

J is TRBJ1-2 and V is TRBV7-9; D remains ambiguous. This CDR3 is built from 12 residues. V dropped 2 bases and J dropped 4 bases, with 5 bases sitting between them. Germline V gene data show CDR1 as SEHNR and CDR2 as FQNEAQ (reference sequence). CDR3 nucleotide sequence: TGTGCCAGCAGCTTAAACAGCTATGGCTACACCTTC. Amino acids: CASSLNSYGYTF.

CDR3 region: CASSPSERNSALPYEQYF. DNA of the CDR3: TGTGCCAGCAGCCCTTCAGAGAGGAACTCCGCCTTGCCCTACGAGCAGTACTTC. The chain links TRBV4-2 to TRBJ2-7; D is unresolved. CDR3 length: 18 residues. Trimming left V 4 bases short and J 2 bases short, with 24 bases between. Germline V CDR1 and CDR2: LGHNA, YNFKEQ.

A few counts support this clone. V and J are TRBV7-8 and TRBJ2-7; 7 bases line up with TRBD2. V lost 5 bases and J lost 1; bases outside the gene matches: 8. This CDR3 contains 15 residues. The germline V gene has CDR1 SGHVS and CDR2 FQNEAQ. This CDR3 is CASSPVVLASYEQYF. The CDR3 DNA sequence: TGTGCCAGCAGCCCAGTGGTACTAGCGTCCTACGAGCAGTACTTC.